These T cell receptor beta chains were read from a single sample in a study of T-cell reconstitution after alpha-beta-depleted transplantation in children. TCRdb fed the PCR reads into MiXCR, producing one record per CDR3 protein. The sample records under 150,000 distinct CDR3 sequences, about a tenth being singletons. The material sequenced was PBMCs, mostly from graft donor cells, taken 180 days after TCRalphabeta/CD19-depleted stem cell transplant. The receptors derive from a girl under two years old who had a stem cell transplant for combined immunodeficiency, so the T cells may come from the graft donor. Each CDR3 is given with its conserved first and last residue. The D gene is left open where the match is weak. The listing skips clone size in some rows; elsewhere it reads once, few, many or a size class.

d_call | j_call | clone_size | v_call | cdr3_aa | cdr3_nt
. | TRBJ1-2 | few | TRBV20-1 | CSAIPRGGYGYTF | TGCAGTGCTATCCCACGGGGGGGCTATGGCTACACCTTC
. | TRBJ1-1 | few | TRBV5-1 | CASSLPRVSEAFF | TGCGCCAGCAGCTTGCCCCGGGTCTCTGAAGCTTTCTTT
. | TRBJ2-2 | few | TRBV12-3/TRBV12-4 | CASRPPNTGELFF | TGTGCCAGCAGACCACCTAACACCGGGGAGCTGTTTTTT
TRBD1 | TRBJ2-7 | . | TRBV7-2 | CSSSLVPGGSYEQYF | TGTTCCAGCAGCTTAGTTCCAGGGGGCAGCTACGAGCAGTACTTC
TRBD1 | TRBJ2-3 | many | TRBV24-1 | CATSDITGGLADTQYF | TGTGCCACCAGTGACATCACAGGGGGGTTGGCAGATACGCAGTATTTT
. | TRBJ2-2 | few | TRBV6-5 | CASSYSYWVANTGELFF | TGTGCCAGCAGTTACTCGTATTGGGTCGCGAACACCGGGGAGCTGTTTTTT
TRBD1 | TRBJ1-2 | . | TRBV27 | CASSPQGGYGYTF | TGTGCCAGCAGCCCTCAGGGGGGCTATGGCTACACCTTC
. | TRBJ1-5 | few | TRBV20-1 | CSARPSNQPQHF | TGCAGTGCTAGACCTTCGAATCAGCCCCAGCATTTT
TRBD2 | TRBJ2-1 | . | TRBV20-1 | CSARATSGAPWNEQFF | TGCAGTGCTAGGGCGACTAGCGGGGCCCCCTGGAATGAGCAGTTCTTC
TRBD1 | TRBJ2-7 | . | TRBV6-1 | CASSEEGTGSHEQYF | TGTGCCAGCAGTGAAGAAGGGACAGGGTCCCACGAGCAGTACTTC
TRBD1 | TRBJ1-6 | . | TRBV5-1 | CASSLIGQGHNSPLHF | TGCGCCAGCAGCTTGATTGGACAGGGCCATAATTCACCCCTCCACTTT
. | TRBJ1-1 | . | TRBV19 | CASSIVAGWLDTEAFF | TGTGCCAGTAGTATCGTCGCAGGATGGCTGGACACTGAAGCTTTCTTT
TRBD1 | TRBJ1-5 | few | TRBV20-1 | CSARDPGQGSNQPQHF | TGCAGTGCTAGAGACCCGGGACAGGGAAGCAATCAGCCCCAGCATTTT
. | TRBJ2-2 | few | TRBV9 | CASSVAGNTGELFF | TGTGCCAGCAGCGTAGCGGGGAACACCGGGGAGCTGTTTTTT
. | TRBJ1-1 | . | TRBV5-1 | CASSLYRDTEAFF | TGCGCCAGCAGCCTTTACAGGGACACTGAAGCTTTCTTT
TRBD2 | TRBJ2-1 | . | TRBV12-3/TRBV12-4 | CASSLVGLAGMEQFF | TGTGCCAGCAGTTTAGTGGGGCTAGCGGGGATGGAGCAGTTCTTC
. | TRBJ2-7 | . | TRBV5-1 | CASSLVGQINYEQYF | TGCGCCAGCAGCTTGGTTGGACAGATTAACTACGAGCAGTACTTC
. | TRBJ2-1 | few | TRBV6-5 | CASSYSGRPDNEQFF | TGTGCCAGCAGTTACTCGGGTCGCCCGGATAATGAGCAGTTCTTC
. | TRBJ1-1 | few | TRBV29-1 | CSVWWGRAGSTEAFF | TGCAGCGTCTGGTGGGGACGCGCCGGGAGCACTGAAGCTTTCTTT
TRBD1 | TRBJ1-6 | few | TRBV4-2 | CASSLRDRNSPLHF | TGTGCCAGCAGCCTCCGGGACAGAAATTCACCCCTCCACTTT
TRBD1 | TRBJ2-5 | many | TRBV11-2 | CASSPIAGQGWETQYF | TGTGCCAGCAGCCCAATAGCGGGACAGGGGTGGGAGACCCAGTACTTC
. | TRBJ2-5 | . | TRBV3-1 | CASSPLWGEETQYF | TGTGCCAGCAGCCCACTGTGGGGGGAGGAGACCCAGTACTTC
TRBD2 | TRBJ2-3 | few | TRBV6-2/TRBV6-3 | CASSSFLPGLAEDTQYF | TGTGCCAGCAGCTCCTTTCTTCCGGGACTAGCGGAAGATACGCAGTATTTT
. | TRBJ2-1 | . | TRBV5-5 | CASSFPRVYNEQFF | TGTGCCAGCAGCTTCCCCAGGGTCTACAATGAGCAGTTCTTC
. | TRBJ1-1 | . | TRBV25-1 | CASSEVSGVTEAFF | TGTGCCAGCAGTGAGGTATCAGGGGTGACTGAAGCTTTCTTT
TRBD1 | TRBJ1-1 | few | TRBV7-2 | CASSPRGQLGNTEAFF | TGTGCCAGCAGCCCGAGGGGACAGTTAGGGAACACTGAAGCTTTCTTT
. | TRBJ1-5 | . | TRBV20-1 | CSARYTGKRNQPQHF | TGCAGTGCTCGTTACACAGGGAAACGCAATCAGCCCCAGCATTTT
. | TRBJ2-7 | many | TRBV20-1 | CSARDLRVSSYEQYF | TGCAGTGCTAGAGATCTAAGGGTAAGCTCCTACGAGCAGTACTTC
. | TRBJ2-7 | . | TRBV12-3/TRBV12-4 | CASRDGRTYEQYF | TGTGCCAGCAGGGATGGACGGACCTACGAGCAGTACTTC